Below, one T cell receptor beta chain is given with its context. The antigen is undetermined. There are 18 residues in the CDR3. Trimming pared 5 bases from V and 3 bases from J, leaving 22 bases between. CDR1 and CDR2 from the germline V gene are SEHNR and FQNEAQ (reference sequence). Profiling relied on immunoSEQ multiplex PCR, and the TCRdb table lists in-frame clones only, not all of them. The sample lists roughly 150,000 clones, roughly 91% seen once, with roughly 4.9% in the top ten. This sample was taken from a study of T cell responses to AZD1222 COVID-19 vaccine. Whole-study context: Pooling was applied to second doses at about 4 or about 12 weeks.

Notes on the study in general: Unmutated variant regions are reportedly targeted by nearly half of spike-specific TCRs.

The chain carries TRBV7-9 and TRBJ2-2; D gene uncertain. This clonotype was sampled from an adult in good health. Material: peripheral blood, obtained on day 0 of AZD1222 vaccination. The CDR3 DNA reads TGTGCCAGCAGCACCCCCGGGTCGACGGATGCGTACACCGGGGAGCTGTTTTTT. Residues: CASSTPGSTDAYTGELFF.